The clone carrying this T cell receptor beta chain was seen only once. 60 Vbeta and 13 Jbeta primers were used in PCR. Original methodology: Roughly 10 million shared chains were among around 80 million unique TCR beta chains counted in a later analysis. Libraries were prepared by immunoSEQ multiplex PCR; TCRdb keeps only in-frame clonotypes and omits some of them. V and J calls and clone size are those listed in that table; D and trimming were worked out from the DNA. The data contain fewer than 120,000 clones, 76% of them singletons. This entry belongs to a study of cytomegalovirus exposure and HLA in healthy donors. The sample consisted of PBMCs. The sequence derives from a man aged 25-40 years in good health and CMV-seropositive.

The CDR3: CASSLSAGGQETQYF. Written as DNA, the CDR3 is TGCGCCAGCAGCTTGAGTGCGGGTGGTCAAGAGACCCAGTACTTC. The chain recombines TRBV5-1 with TRBJ2-5; D may be TRBD2 (5 bases). The CDR3 has 15 amino acids. The ends were cut back, 1 base at V and 2 bases at J, with 12 bases in the middle. Germline V lookup: CDR1 SGHRS, CDR2 YFSETQ.